The 8 T cell receptor beta chains reported below all come from one sample, sequenced in a study of blood T cell repertoires in COVID-19. Here immunoSEQ multiplex PCR was the method, and the copy in TCRdb shows in-frame clones only, minus some. This table holds more than 30,000 clones, more than 80% found once. Sequenced sample: peripheral blood. The source is a woman between 40 and 50 years old with active or convalescent COVID-19.

This chain links TRBV5-1 with TRBJ2-1, with 7 bases identical to TRBD2. The CDR3 runs 16 residues. The V and J ends lost 0 bases and 0 bases, in that order; junction bases with no gene match: 3. Per the germline V gene, CDR1 is SGHRS and CDR2 is YFSETQ. CDR3 nucleotide sequence: TGCGCCAGCAGCTTGGCCGGCGGGGGCTCCTACAATGAGCAGTTCTTC. Residues: CASSLAGGGSYNEQFF.

The genes are TRBV7-2 and TRBJ2-2; 10 nucleotides match TRBD2. From germline, CDR1 is SGHTA and CDR2 FQGNSA. V was pared by 3 bases and J by 7 bases, with 8 bases of the junction left unmatched. The CDR3 sequence is 16 residues long. CDR3 residues: CASSLGSSGGIGELFF. The CDR3 coding sequence is TGTGCCAGCAGCTTGGGGAGTAGCGGGGGGATCGGGGAGCTGTTTTTT.

The chain joins TRBV12-3 or TRBV12-4 to TRBJ2-7, with TRBD2 identical over 7 bases. The CDR3 totals 13 residues. After removal of 3 bases from V and 5 bases from J, the junction contained 4 bases not matched to a gene. CDR3 nucleotides: TGTGCCAGCAGTTTGGGGGGGTTCCACGAGCAGTACTTC. Its protein is CASSLGGFHEQYF.

The chain carries TRBV4-1 and TRBJ2-1; D gene uncertain. The CDR3 is 14 residues long. Trimming took off 0 bases at V and 2 bases at J, with 5 bases between the two ends. Per germline, CDR1 MGHRA and CDR2 YSYEKL. As DNA, the CDR3 is TGCGCCAGCAGCCAAGATGCGACCTACAATGAGCAGTTCTTC. This gives the protein CASSQDATYNEQFF.

Only one count was recorded for this clone. The V call is TRBV2, the J call TRBJ2-7, with 13 bases identical to TRBD2. CDR1 is SNHLY and CDR2 is FYNNEI in the germline V gene. Trimming at V came to 4 bases and at J to 0 bases, leaving 6 bases not matched to a gene. The CDR3 contains 17 residues. The CDR3: CASSGETSGRSSYEQYF. The CDR3 DNA sequence: TGTGCCAGCAGTGGGGAGACTAGCGGGAGGAGCTCCTACGAGCAGTACTTC.

V is TRBV11-2 and J is TRBJ2-3; D is unresolved. Deletions cut 1 base from V and 1 base from J, with 9 bases between. The CDR3 spans 15 residues. The germline gives CDR1 SGHAT, CDR2 FQNNGV. CDR3 bases: TGTGCCAGCAGCTTAGTACCGGGTGGCACAGATACGCAGTATTTT. Translated, it gives CASSLVPGGTDTQYF.

The chain uses TRBV4-1 and TRBJ1-2, with D tentatively TRBD1 (6 bases). V was shortened by 3 bases and J by 8 bases, with 19 bases between the two germline ends. CDR3 length: 15 residues. Germline V lookup: CDR1 MGHRA, CDR2 YSYEKL. CDR3 sequence (DNA): TGCGCCAGCAGCCACGGCGCCAGGGGCACAGGGGGCTACACCTTC. It codes for CASSHGARGTGGYTF.

The chain carries TRBV7-3 and TRBJ2-7, with D possibly matching TRBD2 (6 bases). V lost 2 bases and J lost 2, with 13 bases in between. Germline V gene data show CDR1 as SGHTA and CDR2 as FQGTGA. This CDR3 has 15 residues. CDR3 loop: CASSLRPGAAYEQYF. For the CDR3, the DNA is TGTGCCAGCAGCTTACGTCCGGGAGCAGCCTACGAGCAGTACTTC.